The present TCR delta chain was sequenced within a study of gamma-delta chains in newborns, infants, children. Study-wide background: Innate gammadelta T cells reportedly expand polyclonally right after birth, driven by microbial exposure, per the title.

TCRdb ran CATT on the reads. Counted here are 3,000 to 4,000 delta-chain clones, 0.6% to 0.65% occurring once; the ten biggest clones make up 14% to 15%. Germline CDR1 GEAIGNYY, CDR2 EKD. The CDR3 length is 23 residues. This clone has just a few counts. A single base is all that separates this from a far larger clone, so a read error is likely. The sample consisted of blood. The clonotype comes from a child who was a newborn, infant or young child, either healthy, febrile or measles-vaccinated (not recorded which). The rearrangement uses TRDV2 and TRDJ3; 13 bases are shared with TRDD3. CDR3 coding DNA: TGTGCCTGCGACCCTTGGAGGGTACTGGGGGATACGCGCAGCTCCTGGGGCACCCGACAGATGTTTTTC. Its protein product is CACDPWRVLGDTRSSWGTRQMFF.